This TCR beta chain was sequenced during a study of graft-versus-host responses after intestinal transplantation. Study context: Isolated intestinal, liver-intestinal, or multivisceral transplants were what recipients had. General study results and limits: Across patients carrying graft-donor T cell macrochimerism, allografts held high graft-versus-host to host-versus-graft clonal ratios. Declines in HvG clones occurring early post-transplant were associated with peak circulating GvH clone levels.

This clone appeared a single time. Antigen specificity is unknown. Germline V lookup: CDR1 MDHEN, CDR2 SYDVKM. The CDR3 runs 13 residues. V dropped 6 bases and J dropped 4 bases, with 10 bases sitting between them. This table comes from immunoSEQ multiplex PCR, and its TCRdb copy is limited to in-frame clones, with some not included. The table shows about 51,000 clones, with approximately 95% occurring only once. Sequenced material: unstimulated CD8+ T cells sorted from spleen or lymph node cells, taken before transplant. This TCR came from a human donor who was the organ donor for an intestinal transplant. The gene calls are TRBV28 and TRBJ1-3, with D hard to call. This CDR3 reads CASSDVAGNTIYF. The CDR3 region has the DNA TGTGCCAGCAGCGATGTGGCAGGAAACACCATATATTTT.